These T cell receptor beta chains were read from a single sample in a study of OX40 agonist ivuxolimab in advanced cancers. The repertoire was sequenced with immunoSEQ multiplex PCR; TCRdb's copy has only in-frame clones and lacks some. The profile shows roughly 69,000 clones, 75% to 90% of them singletons. This material consisted of CD4+ or CD8+ T cells sorted from blood, taken in a trial of the OX40 agonist ivuxolimab. The receptor set was obtained from an adult with an advanced solid tumor such as melanoma, head and neck, liver or kidney cancer. Both conserved end residues are part of each CDR3. The D gene is left open where the match is weak. Size is omitted from some rows. Given values are once, few, many or a class for expanded clones.

abundance: -
v_gene: TRBV5-1
j_gene: TRBJ1-4
d_gene: -
CDR3nt: TGCGCCAGCAGCTTGAATCGGGAAAAACTGTTTTTT
CDR3aa: CASSLNREKLFF

abundance: -
v_gene: TRBV7-3
j_gene: TRBJ2-2
d_gene: -
CDR3nt: TGTGCCAGCAGCTTAAGGCCTCCTGGTAGAACGGTGAACACCGGGGAGCTGTTTTTT
CDR3aa: CASSLRPPGRTVNTGELFF

abundance: -
v_gene: TRBV29-1
j_gene: TRBJ2-7
d_gene: TRBD1
CDR3nt: TGCAGCGCCCTTGAAGGGGGCGATGGGCAGTACTTC
CDR3aa: CSALEGGDGQYF

abundance: -
v_gene: TRBV11-2
j_gene: TRBJ2-7
d_gene: TRBD1
CDR3nt: TGTGCCAGCAGCTTAACGGGGACAGGGGGCTCCTACGAGCAGTACTTC
CDR3aa: CASSLTGTGGSYEQYF

abundance: -
v_gene: TRBV5-1
j_gene: TRBJ2-5
d_gene: TRBD2
CDR3nt: TGCGCCAGCAGCCCTCTGGGGGGGGAGACCCAGTACTTC
CDR3aa: CASSPLGGETQYF

abundance: -
v_gene: TRBV10-3
j_gene: TRBJ2-5
d_gene: -
CDR3nt: TGTGCCATCAGTGAGGGAGGGAGAGAGACCCAGTACTTC
CDR3aa: CAISEGGRETQYF

abundance: -
v_gene: TRBV19
j_gene: TRBJ2-3
d_gene: -
CDR3nt: TGTGCCAGTACCGGGACCCCCACAGATACGCAGTATTTT
CDR3aa: CASTGTPTDTQYF

abundance: -
v_gene: TRBV27
j_gene: TRBJ2-1
d_gene: TRBD2
CDR3nt: TGTGCCAGCAGTTTCAGGGGGACTAGCGGGAGGGCCTACAATGAGCAGTTCTTC
CDR3aa: CASSFRGTSGRAYNEQFF

abundance: -
v_gene: TRBV5-4
j_gene: TRBJ1-5
d_gene: TRBD1
CDR3nt: TGTGCCAGCAGCGTGCAGGGGGCGAGTGTGCAGCCCCAGCATTTT
CDR3aa: CASSVQGASVQPQHF

abundance: -
v_gene: TRBV7-9
j_gene: TRBJ2-1
d_gene: -
CDR3nt: TGTGCCAGCAGCCCCCGGCAGAGCTCCTACAATGAGCAGTTCTTC
CDR3aa: CASSPRQSSYNEQFF

abundance: -
v_gene: TRBV7-9
j_gene: TRBJ2-1
d_gene: TRBD2
CDR3nt: TGTGCCAGCAGCTCTAGCGGGACCTACGTGCATGAGCAGTTCTTC
CDR3aa: CASSSSGTYVHEQFF

abundance: few
v_gene: TRBV11-2
j_gene: TRBJ1-6
d_gene: TRBD1
CDR3nt: TGTGCCAGCAGAAAACAGGGGGCCGTATCACCCCTCCACTTT
CDR3aa: CASRKQGAVSPLHF

abundance: -
v_gene: TRBV7-9
j_gene: TRBJ1-1
d_gene: -
CDR3nt: TGTGCCAGCAGCGGACGGACACTGAACACTGAAGCTTTCTTT
CDR3aa: CASSGRTLNTEAFF

abundance: few
v_gene: TRBV2
j_gene: TRBJ1-5
d_gene: TRBD1
CDR3nt: TGTGCCAGCAGCGGGACAGTTTACCAGCCCCAGCATTTT
CDR3aa: CASSGTVYQPQHF

abundance: -
v_gene: TRBV27
j_gene: TRBJ2-7
d_gene: -
CDR3nt: TGTGCCAGCAGTTTTGGACAGTTCTACGAGCAGTACTTC
CDR3aa: CASSFGQFYEQYF

abundance: -
v_gene: TRBV28
j_gene: TRBJ2-2
d_gene: -
CDR3nt: TGTGCCAGCAGTTTATTCGGCAGAACTTTCCCAAACACCGGGGAGCTGTTTTTT
CDR3aa: CASSLFGRTFPNTGELFF

abundance: -
v_gene: TRBV21-1
j_gene: TRBJ1-5
d_gene: -
CDR3nt: TGTGCCAGCAGCGTACCCCGACGGTCGACCAATCAGCCCCAGCATTTT
CDR3aa: CASSVPRRSTNQPQHF

abundance: -
v_gene: TRBV28
j_gene: TRBJ2-1
d_gene: TRBD2
CDR3nt: TGTGCCAGCAGCCTGCGGACTAGCGGAAACAATGAGCAGTTCTTC
CDR3aa: CASSLRTSGNNEQFF

abundance: -
v_gene: TRBV19
j_gene: TRBJ1-2
d_gene: TRBD1
CDR3nt: TGTGCCAGCTCCAGGATTGGAGGGACAGGGGTGTCCGGCTACACCTTC
CDR3aa: CASSRIGGTGVSGYTF

abundance: -
v_gene: TRBV30
j_gene: TRBJ2-5
d_gene: -
CDR3nt: TGTGCCTGGAGTGATTTTATTGGGGGCAGCCAAGAGACCCAGTACTTC
CDR3aa: CAWSDFIGGSQETQYF

abundance: -
v_gene: TRBV11-2
j_gene: TRBJ2-1
d_gene: TRBD2
CDR3nt: TGTGCCAGCAGCCTTAGCGGGAGGGACTACAATGAGCAGTTCTTC
CDR3aa: CASSLSGRDYNEQFF

abundance: -
v_gene: TRBV15
j_gene: TRBJ1-4
d_gene: TRBD1
CDR3nt: TGTGCCACCAGCAGAGAATCAGGGGGCCGGAGTGAAAAACTGTTTTTT
CDR3aa: CATSRESGGRSEKLFF

abundance: -
v_gene: TRBV5-1
j_gene: TRBJ2-3
d_gene: TRBD2
CDR3nt: TGCGCCAGCAGCTTACCCGACAGCCCGACTAGCGGGAGAACAGATACGCAGTATTTT
CDR3aa: CASSLPDSPTSGRTDTQYF

abundance: -
v_gene: TRBV9
j_gene: TRBJ1-3
d_gene: TRBD1
CDR3nt: TGTGCCAGCAGCTCGACAGGGGGTGGAAACACCATATATTTT
CDR3aa: CASSSTGGGNTIYF

abundance: once
v_gene: TRBV11-2
j_gene: TRBJ1-1
d_gene: -
CDR3nt: TGTGCCAGCAGCTTAGCAAGGAATACTGAAGCTTTCTTT
CDR3aa: CASSLARNTEAFF

abundance: once
v_gene: TRBV5-6
j_gene: TRBJ1-5
d_gene: TRBD1
CDR3nt: TGTGCCAGCAGCTTGTGGGACAGGGTGGTTCAGCCCCAGCATTTT
CDR3aa: CASSLWDRVVQPQHF

abundance: -
v_gene: TRBV19
j_gene: TRBJ1-5
d_gene: -
CDR3nt: TGTGCCAGTAGTGTCCGGGACACTAATCAGCCCCAGCATTTT
CDR3aa: CASSVRDTNQPQHF

abundance: -
v_gene: TRBV29-1
j_gene: TRBJ1-1
d_gene: -
CDR3nt: TGCAGCGTTGATCAGGGACTGAACACTGAAGCTTTCTTT
CDR3aa: CSVDQGLNTEAFF